The 19 T cell receptor beta chains below all came from one sample that was sequenced in a study of blood T cell repertoires in COVID-19. Sequencing was performed with immunoSEQ multiplex PCR; in TCRdb, only in-frame clones are kept and a portion is missing. The table lists some 72,000 clones, around 89% of them singletons. Material: peripheral blood. The receptors shown here come from a man in his 60s with acute or convalescent COVID-19.

V gene TRBV7-9 combines with J gene TRBJ1-5; D possibly corresponds to TRBD1 (6 bases). The CDR3 totals 15 residues. Trimming cost V 2 bases and J 4 bases, with 12 bases left between them. Germline-derived CDR1 and CDR2 are SEHNR and FQNEAQ (reference sequence). DNA of the CDR3: TGTGCCAGCAGCTTATCAGGGGCCGGGAATCAGCCCCAGCATTTT. Amino acids: CASSLSGAGNQPQHF.

V gene TRBV7-7 combines with J gene TRBJ1-5; 7 positions agree with TRBD1. CDR3 length equals 13 residues. J gave up 4 bases and V 6 bases, and 3 bases lay outside the gene matches. Germline values: CDR1 SSHAT, CDR2 FNYEAQ (reference sequence). As DNA, the CDR3 is TGTGCCAGCAGTCTGGACAGGAATCAGCCCCAGCATTTT. This sequence encodes CASSLDRNQPQHF. The full variable domain, rest sourced from reference TRBV7-7 and TRBJ1-5, is GAGVSQSPRYKVTKRGQDVTLRCDPISSHATLYWYQQALGQGPEFLTYFNYEAQPDKSGLPSDRFSAERPEGSISTLTIQRTEQRDSAMYRCASSLDRNQPQHFGDGTRLSIL.

This chain links TRBV19 with TRBJ2-3; 10 nucleotides match TRBD1. After removal of 6 bases from V and 2 bases from J, the junction contained 5 bases not matched to a gene. CDR1 and CDR2 from the germline V gene are LNHDA and SQIVND (reference sequence). The CDR3 runs 15 residues. Here the CDR3 reads CASSRRQGATDTQYF. DNA of the CDR3: TGTGCCAGTAGCCGAAGACAGGGGGCCACAGATACGCAGTATTTT.

This clone is a singleton in its sample. The chain recombines TRBV19 with TRBJ2-1; 11 bases agree with TRBD2. This CDR3 comprises 13 residues. Germline V gene data show CDR1 as LNHDA and CDR2 as SQIVND (reference sequence). The V and J ends lost 0 bases and 11 bases, in that order; junction bases with no gene match: 0. The CDR3 nucleotides read TGTGCCAGTAGTATAGAGACTAGCGGGAAGCAGTTCTTC. This codes for CASSIETSGKQFF.

The chain combines TRBV5-6 with TRBJ2-5, with D unclear. Germline V gene data show CDR1 as SGHDT and CDR2 as YYEEEE. The V end lost 0 bases, the J end lost 5 bases, and 11 bases lay between the germline ends. The length of the CDR3 is 14 residues. This chain's CDR3 is CASSLVAQMETQYF. The DNA of the CDR3 is TGTGCCAGCAGCTTGGTTGCACAGATGGAGACCCAGTACTTC.

V and J are TRBV10-3 and TRBJ1-1; D gene ambiguous. Germline V gene data show CDR1 as ENHRY and CDR2 as SYGVKD. This CDR3 region has 12 residues. Between the trimmed V and J ends, which lost 6 bases and 5 bases, there was a span of 10 bases. In nucleotides, the CDR3 is TGTGCCATCAGGGTCCCGGGAACTGAAGCTTTCTTT. Its protein product is CAIRVPGTEAFF.

The genes are TRBV3-1 (or the pseudogene TRBV3-2) and TRBJ2-7; TRBD2 agrees at 10 bases. From germline, CDR1 is LGHDT and CDR2 YNNKEL (reference sequence). Unmatched junction bases numbered 7, after V lost 5 bases and J lost 3 bases. The CDR3 totals 15 residues. The DNA of the CDR3 is TGTGCCAGCAGCTCCGGACTAGCGGAACACTACGAGCAGTACTTC. Protein product: CASSSGLAEHYEQYF.

V gene TRBV18 combines with J gene TRBJ2-2, with D perhaps matching TRBD1 (5 bases). V was cut by 2 bases and J by 6 bases, with 19 bases left in between. From germline, CDR1 is KGHSH and CDR2 LQKENI. The CDR3 sequence is 17 residues long. The CDR3 here is CASSPRRGQLWPGELFF. CDR3 nucleotides: TGTGCCAGCTCACCAAGAAGGGGCCAATTGTGGCCCGGGGAGCTGTTTTTT.

This chain links TRBV27 with TRBJ1-5, with D tentatively TRBD1 (5 bases). V was cut by 2 bases and J by 5 bases, with 13 bases left in between. The CDR3 has 15 residues. CDR1 is MNHEY, CDR2 SMNVEV, per germline (reference sequence). In nucleotides, the CDR3 is TGTGCCAGCAGTTTAAGGTTACAGGTTGATCAGCCCCAGCATTTT. It translates to CASSLRLQVDQPQHF.

The CDR3 bases are TGTGCCAGCAGCTTCGGTAAGGGACAGACGCATGCAGCTTTCTTT. As protein: CASSFGKGQTHAAFF. The rearrangement links TRBV11-2 to TRBJ1-1, with 7 bases matching TRBD1. Germline V lookup: CDR1 SGHAT, CDR2 FQNNGV. CDR3 length: 15 amino acids. V dropped 3 bases and J dropped 10; count of bases not matched to a gene: 14. Combining the CDR3 with reference TRBV11-2 and TRBJ1-1 gives the whole variable domain EAGVAQSPRYKIIEKRQSVAFWCNPISGHATLYWYQQILGQGPKLLIQFQNNGVVDDSQLPKDRFSAERLKGVDSTLKIQPAKLEDSAVYLCASSFGKGQTHAAFFGQGTRLTVV.

The CDR3 region is CASSPKDIATNEKLFF. CDR3 DNA sequence: TGCGCCAGCAGCCCAAAAGACATCGCAACTAATGAAAAACTGTTTTTT. The chain is built from TRBV5-1 and TRBJ1-4, with D uncertain. This CDR3 comprises 16 residues. V lost 4 bases and J 0 bases, leaving 13 bases between the germline ends. Per the germline V gene, CDR1 is SGHRS and CDR2 is YFSETQ.

This clone came up once. This chain uses TRBV5-1 with TRBJ2-5, with D possibly TRBD1 on 6 matching bases. V lost 4 bases to trimming and J lost 5 bases, with 21 bases between them. This CDR3 comprises 16 residues. Germline V CDR1 and CDR2: SGHRS, YFSETQ. The CDR3 region is CASSTGLGRLWETQYF. In nucleotides, the CDR3 is TGCGCCAGCAGCACAGGGCTTGGGCGCCTTTGGGAGACCCAGTACTTC.

V gene TRBV2 combines with J gene TRBJ1-1, with TRBD1 matching 7 bases. The CDR3 is 14 amino acids. Losses at the gene ends were 6 bases for V and 7 bases for J; bases not matched to a gene: 11. Germline values: CDR1 SNHLY, CDR2 FYNNEI. CDR3 DNA: TGTGCCAGCAGACTTATCTCTAGGGACAGTGAAGCTTTCTTT. It specifies CASRLISRDSEAFF.

The chain has TRBV21-1 and TRBJ2-6; the table's D call, TRBD1, was not checked against the DNA. TRBV21-1 is a pseudogene locus. This CDR3 spans 17 amino acids. The CDR3, as DNA: TGTGCCAGCAGCGCGACGGTGACAGGGTCTGGGGCCAACGTCCTGACTTTC. Encoded protein: CASSATVTGSGANVLTF.

The chain uses TRBV29-1 and TRBJ2-5, with TRBD2 matching over 8 bases. Germline CDR1 is SQVTM and CDR2 is ANQGSEA. The CDR3 contains 14 residues. Trimming at V came to 3 bases and at J to 4 bases, leaving 7 bases not matched to a gene. This chain's CDR3 is CSVEDGRAGETQYF. The CDR3 nucleotides read TGCAGCGTTGAGGACGGGAGGGCCGGAGAGACCCAGTACTTC.

This chain connects TRBV29-1 to TRBJ2-5, with TRBD2 identical over 12 bases. J was trimmed by 5 bases and V by 4 bases; bases with no gene match: 8. The CDR3 has 15 amino acids. The V gene's germline CDR1 is SQVTM and CDR2 ANQGSEA. The CDR3 here is CSVGRASGGAETQYF. In DNA, the CDR3 is TGCAGCGTTGGAAGGGCTAGCGGGGGGGCGGAGACCCAGTACTTC.

This clone was observed a single time. V usage is TRBV27 and J usage is TRBJ2-5, with 10 bases identical to TRBD2. Unmatched junction bases numbered 4, after V lost 5 bases and J lost 1 base. The CDR3 has 15 residues. Looked up from germline, CDR1 is MNHEY and CDR2 is SMNVEV (reference sequence). The CDR3 sequence is CASSRTSGSQETQYF. CDR3 coding DNA: TGTGCCAGCAGTCGGACTAGCGGCTCCCAAGAGACCCAGTACTTC.

The chain uses TRBV24-1 and TRBJ1-2; 7 nucleotides match TRBD1. The V and J ends lost 7 bases and 4 bases, in that order; junction bases with no gene match: 5. This CDR3 comprises 13 residues. CDR1 is KGHDR and CDR2 is SFDVKD in the germline V gene. The CDR3: CATSLGTAYGYTF. CDR3 DNA sequence: TGTGCCACCAGCCTAGGGACAGCCTATGGCTACACCTTC.

The V call is TRBV3-1 (or the pseudogene TRBV3-2), the J call TRBJ1-3; D perhaps matches TRBD1 (5 bases). This CDR3 spans 15 amino acids. Germline CDR1 LGHDT, CDR2 YNNKEL (reference sequence). Deletions cut 2 bases from V and 2 bases from J, with 10 bases between. The CDR3 DNA reads TGTGCCAGCAGCCAAATCCCAGGGACTGGAAACACCATATATTTT. It yields the protein CASSQIPGTGNTIYF.